A selection of T cell receptor beta chains follows, all from one sample in a study of PD-1 blockade in mismatch repair-deficient tumors. Sequencing was performed with immunoSEQ multiplex PCR; in TCRdb, only in-frame clones are kept and a portion is missing. The data contain about 79,000 clones, around 80% of them seen just once; the ten biggest clones take up around 5.1%. This sample comprised peripheral blood, obtained 44 weeks after starting pembrolizumab. The receptors come from an adult with mismatch repair-deficient cancer. The CDR3 runs from the conserved cysteine through the conserved F or W. D genes are given only for firm matches. Only some rows state a clone size, as once, few, many or a class for expanded clones.

clone_size,j_call,d_call,v_call,cdr3_nt,cdr3_aa
.,TRBJ1-2,TRBD1,TRBV6-5,TGTGCCACTCGACAGGGGGCAGGTCGTGGCTACACCTTC,CATRQGAGRGYTF
.,TRBJ1-2,.,TRBV9,TGTGCCAGCAGCGTAGGAGGAGGGTTTGGTGGCTACACCTTC,CASSVGGGFGGYTF
few,TRBJ2-3,TRBD2,TRBV9,TGTGCCAGCAGCGTAGATGGGACTAGCGGGAGCACAGATACGCAGTATTTT,CASSVDGTSGSTDTQYF
.,TRBJ2-3,TRBD2,TRBV6-5,TGTGCCAGCAGCCGACTAAGCGGGAGTGGGTCGTCGGATTTT,CASSRLSGSGSSDF
.,TRBJ1-1,.,TRBV6-5,TGTGCCAGCAGTACTGACATCTGGAACACTGAAGCTTTCTTT,CASSTDIWNTEAFF
.,TRBJ1-3,TRBD1,TRBV6-5,TGTGCCAGCAGTTACGACATCAGGACAGGGGGAGACACCATATATTTT,CASSYDIRTGGDTIYF
.,TRBJ1-1,.,TRBV6-5,TGTGCCAGCAGTTACTCGAAAGGGGGGGGAAAAACTGAAGCTTTCTTT,CASSYSKGGGKTEAFF
.,TRBJ2-7,TRBD2,TRBV19,TGTGCCAGTAGTATGGGGCGGGAGTGGTACGAGCAGTACTTC,CASSMGREWYEQYF
.,TRBJ2-1,TRBD2,TRBV19,TGTGCCAGTAGTATTTTTTTGAGTGGGAGGGCCGGAAATGAGCAGTTCTTC,CASSIFLSGRAGNEQFF
.,TRBJ1-4,.,TRBV5-1,TGCGCCAGCAGCTTGGATGGGGTAACAACTAATGAAAAACTGTTTTTT,CASSLDGVTTNEKLFF
.,TRBJ2-7,.,TRBV6-5,TGTGCCAGCAGTTACTCGGCCGGATCCTACGAGCAGTACTTC,CASSYSAGSYEQYF
few,TRBJ2-7,.,TRBV28,TGTGCCAGCAGTTTAGCGCCCTACGAGCAGTACTTC,CASSLAPYEQYF
.,TRBJ2-4,.,TRBV5-1,TGCGCCAGCAGCTTGGAGCAGGTGGGAAACATTCAGTACTTC,CASSLEQVGNIQYF
.,TRBJ2-6,.,TRBV9,TGTGCCAGCAGCGTAGCTAGCCGCTCTGGGGCCAACGTCCTGACTTTC,CASSVASRSGANVLTF
.,TRBJ2-2,.,TRBV5-1,TGCGCCAGCAGCTTGGACCGGACCACCACCGGGGAGCTGTTTTTT,CASSLDRTTTGELFF
few,TRBJ2-7,.,TRBV7-9,TGTGCCAGCAGCTTAGAGAGGGGGCAGTACTTC,CASSLERGQYF
.,TRBJ2-4,TRBD2,TRBV18,TGTGCCAGCTCACCACCCCTAGCGGGAGCTCCGATTCAGTACTTC,CASSPPLAGAPIQYF
.,TRBJ2-7,TRBD2,TRBV5-1,TGCGCCAGCAGCTTGAATAGCGGGAGCTTCGAGCAGTACTTC,CASSLNSGSFEQYF
.,TRBJ2-3,.,TRBV5-5,TGTGCCAGCATCCCGGTAGGGGGGTTTGCAGATACGCAGTATTTT,CASIPVGGFADTQYF
.,TRBJ1-1,.,TRBV9,TGTGCCAGCAGCGTTTCCTATATACAGAACACTGAAGCTTTCTTT,CASSVSYIQNTEAFF
.,TRBJ2-1,TRBD2,TRBV7-2,TGTGCCACCTCTAGGGGACTAAGCTCCTACAATGAGCAGTTCTTC,CATSRGLSSYNEQFF
.,TRBJ1-5,.,TRBV29-1,TGCAGCGTTGGTAACGGCAGAGGGGATCAGCCCCAGCATTTT,CSVGNGRGDQPQHF
.,TRBJ2-3,.,TRBV7-2,TGTGCCAGCAGCTTGAGGAGCTCCACAGATACGCAGTATTTT,CASSLRSSTDTQYF
.,TRBJ2-3,.,TRBV7-7,TGTGCCACGAAACCAGATACGCAGTATTTT,CATKPDTQYF
few,TRBJ1-2,.,TRBV19,TGTGCCAGTAAGTCAACGTCGTATGGCTACACCTTC,CASKSTSYGYTF
.,TRBJ2-3,.,TRBV5-8,TGTGCCAGCAGCTTGAACTGGGGTTACACAGATACGCAGTATTTT,CASSLNWGYTDTQYF
.,TRBJ1-2,.,TRBV30,TGTGCCTGGAGTGTGGACGAGAACTATGGCTACACCTTC,CAWSVDENYGYTF
.,TRBJ1-1,TRBD1,TRBV29-1,TGCAGCGTTCAGGACAGGAGAAACACTGAAGCTTTCTTT,CSVQDRRNTEAFF
.,TRBJ1-1,TRBD1,TRBV25-1,TGTGCCAGCAGTGACATACAGGGGCCAGGTGAAGCTTTCTTT,CASSDIQGPGEAFF
.,TRBJ2-7,.,TRBV25-1,TGTGCCAGCAGTGATAACAGGGCCTACGAGCAGTACTTC,CASSDNRAYEQYF
.,TRBJ2-5,TRBD1,TRBV6-1,TGTGCCAGCAGGGGGACAGCGGAGACCCAGTACTTC,CASRGTAETQYF
.,TRBJ2-3,.,TRBV2,TGTGCCAGCAGTGAAGGAGGGGCAGATACGCAGTATTTT,CASSEGGADTQYF
.,TRBJ1-1,.,TRBV4-1,TGCGCCAGCAGCCAAAAACAAATCACCCAGGGTTACACTGAAGCTTTCTTT,CASSQKQITQGYTEAFF
.,TRBJ1-1,.,TRBV14,TGTGCCAGCAGAGGGACAAACCTGGGAGCTGAAGCTTTCTTT,CASRGTNLGAEAFF
.,TRBJ2-3,TRBD2,TRBV7-9,TGTGCCAGCGAAAGACTAGCGGGAGGGGGTACGCAGTATTTT,CASERLAGGGTQYF
few,TRBJ2-3,TRBD1,TRBV10-2,TGCGCCAGCAGTGAACCAGGGGGCCGGGGCACAGATACGCAGTATTTT,CASSEPGGRGTDTQYF
.,TRBJ2-7,TRBD2,TRBV13,TGTGCCAGCAGCTTAGGCAGCGGGGGCCTTGGGGAGCAGTACTTC,CASSLGSGGLGEQYF
.,TRBJ2-7,TRBD1,TRBV6-5,TGTGCCAGCAGTCAATCTTACAGGGGGCGCAACGAGCAGTACTTC,CASSQSYRGRNEQYF
once,TRBJ1-1,TRBD1,TRBV9,TGTGCCAGCAGCACCTGGACAGGGAGCACTGAAGCTTTCTTT,CASSTWTGSTEAFF
.,TRBJ2-3,.,TRBV14,TGCGCCAGCAGCCAGACTAGACTATCAGATACGCAGTATTTT,CASSQTRLSDTQYF
.,TRBJ2-1,TRBD2,TRBV7-9,TGTGCCAGCAGGGAGACTAGCGGAGCCTACAATGAGCAGTTCTTC,CASRETSGAYNEQFF
.,TRBJ2-5,.,TRBV19,TGTGCCAGTAGTTCGGCAGAAGAGACCCAGTACTTC,CASSSAEETQYF
once,TRBJ1-1,.,TRBV6-1,TGTGCCAGCAGTGATCTGGGGGGAGCTTTCTTT,CASSDLGGAFF
.,TRBJ2-1,.,TRBV11-2,TGTGCCAGCAGCTTAGTTGGTTACCCGGGGGATGAGCAGTTCTTC,CASSLVGYPGDEQFF
.,TRBJ2-1,.,TRBV5-1,TGCGCCAGCAGCTTTACCGTTTCGACTAGACCGGAGCTCAATGAGCAGTTCTTC,CASSFTVSTRPELNEQFF
.,TRBJ1-3,.,TRBV29-1,TGCAGCGTTGAGTGGGGGAACACCATATATTTT,CSVEWGNTIYF
.,TRBJ2-1,.,TRBV27,TGTGCCAGCAGAAAAATTGGAGTATTCAATGAGCAGTTCTTC,CASRKIGVFNEQFF
.,TRBJ2-7,.,TRBV7-2,TGTGCCAGCAGCTTGGACCCCTTCTCCTACGAGCAGTACTTC,CASSLDPFSYEQYF
.,TRBJ2-7,.,TRBV6-6,TGTGCCAGCAGTTACGGTGGTCAGGGCCCCTACGAGCAGTACTTC,CASSYGGQGPYEQYF
.,TRBJ1-5,TRBD1,TRBV9,TGTGCCAGCAGCGTGGGGGACAGGGGACGGCCCCAGCATTTT,CASSVGDRGRPQHF
.,TRBJ1-1,.,TRBV7-9,TGTGCCAGCAGAGCGGGACTACTACCCGGTGAAGCTTTCTTT,CASRAGLLPGEAFF
.,TRBJ2-5,TRBD2,TRBV7-8,TGTGCGACGAGTGGTAGCGGGGAGACCCAGTACTTC,CATSGSGETQYF
.,TRBJ1-2,.,TRBV11-2,TGTGCCAGCAGCTTAGGGCAGGGAGCGGGGGGCTACACCTTC,CASSLGQGAGGYTF
.,TRBJ2-3,.,TRBV9,TGTGCCAGCAGCGGGCGGGGTACGGGCACAGATACGCAGTATTTT,CASSGRGTGTDTQYF
.,TRBJ1-2,.,TRBV19,TGTGCCAGTAGTATAGTTTCCCAAACCAGCTCCGGCTACACCTTC,CASSIVSQTSSGYTF
.,TRBJ1-2,TRBD1,TRBV2,TGTGCCAGCAGAAAAACCGGGACAGATGGCTACACCTTC,CASRKTGTDGYTF
.,TRBJ1-4,.,TRBV18,TGTGCCAGCTCACCAGACAGGAATGAAAAACTGTTTTTT,CASSPDRNEKLFF